This paragraph reports one T cell receptor (beta chain). How the authors handled the data: How many nucleated cells were present was estimated from reference gene primer amplification. Profiling relied on immunoSEQ multiplex PCR, and the TCRdb table lists in-frame clones only, not all of them. The D gene and trimming were derived from the DNA, and the V and J assignments and clone size from that table. The sample consists of approximately 110,000 clones, less than 85% of them appearing once. This specimen comes from a study of blood T cell repertoires in COVID-19. Overall study context: Acute-phase and convalescent COVID-19 samples originated in the United States, Italy and Spain. PBMCs, B-cell-depleted T cells, or T cells were the source of the cDNA or gDNA that made up the material.

The CDR3 runs to 15 residues. J lost 4 bases, V lost 5 bases, and 8 bases had no gene match. Per germline, CDR1 MNHEY and CDR2 SMNVEV (reference sequence). Sequencing was performed on peripheral blood. The TCR sequence derives from a human donor with acute or convalescent COVID-19. The donor label of this sample is uncertain. The chain combines TRBV27 with TRBJ1-2; TRBD1 agrees at 9 bases. The DNA for the CDR3 is TGTGCCAGCAGTCAACAGGGGGCGCTTGGCTATGGCTACACCTTC. Its protein product is CASSQQGALGYGYTF.